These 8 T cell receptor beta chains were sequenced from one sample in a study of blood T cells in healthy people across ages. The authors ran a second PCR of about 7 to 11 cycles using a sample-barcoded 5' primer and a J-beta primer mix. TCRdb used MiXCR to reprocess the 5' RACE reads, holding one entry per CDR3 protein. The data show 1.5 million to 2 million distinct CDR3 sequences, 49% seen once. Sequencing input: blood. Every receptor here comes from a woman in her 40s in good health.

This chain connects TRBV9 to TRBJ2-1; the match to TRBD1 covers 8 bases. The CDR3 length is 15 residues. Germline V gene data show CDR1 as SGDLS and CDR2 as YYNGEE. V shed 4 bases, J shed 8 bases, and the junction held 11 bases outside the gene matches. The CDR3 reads CASSQVTTGVDEQFF. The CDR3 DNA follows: TGTGCCAGCAGCCAAGTAACGACAGGGGTGGATGAGCAGTTCTTC.

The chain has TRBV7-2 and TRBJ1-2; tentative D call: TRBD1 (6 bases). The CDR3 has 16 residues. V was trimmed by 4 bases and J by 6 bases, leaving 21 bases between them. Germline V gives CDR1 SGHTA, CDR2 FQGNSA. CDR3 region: CASSYIGTSPVDGYTF. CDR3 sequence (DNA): TGTGCCAGCAGCTACATCGGGACAAGTCCGGTAGATGGCTACACCTTC.

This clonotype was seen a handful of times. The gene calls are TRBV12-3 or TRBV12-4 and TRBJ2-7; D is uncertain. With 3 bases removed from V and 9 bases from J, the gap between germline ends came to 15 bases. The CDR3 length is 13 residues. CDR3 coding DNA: TGTGCCAGCAGTTTCTCTTCCCAGGATTTGCAGTACTTC. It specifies CASSFSSQDLQYF.

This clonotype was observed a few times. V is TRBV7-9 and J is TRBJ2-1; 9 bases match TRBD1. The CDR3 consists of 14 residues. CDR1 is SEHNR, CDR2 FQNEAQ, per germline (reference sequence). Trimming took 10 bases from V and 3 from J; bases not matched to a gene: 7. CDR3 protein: CATSGQGSYNEQFF. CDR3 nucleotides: TGTGCCACGTCCGGACAGGGGAGCTACAATGAGCAGTTCTTC.

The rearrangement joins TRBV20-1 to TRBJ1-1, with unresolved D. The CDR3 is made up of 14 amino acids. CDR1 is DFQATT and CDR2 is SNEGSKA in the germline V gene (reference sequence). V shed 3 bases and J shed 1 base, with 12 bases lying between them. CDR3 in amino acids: CSARIPRKNTEAFF. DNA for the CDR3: TGCAGTGCTAGGATTCCCCGGAAGAACACTGAAGCTTTCTTT.

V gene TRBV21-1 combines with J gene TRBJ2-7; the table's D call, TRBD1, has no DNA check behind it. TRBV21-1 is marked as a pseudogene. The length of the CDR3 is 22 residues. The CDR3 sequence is CASSKVILHPGFRGWLSYEQYF. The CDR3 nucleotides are TGTGCCAGCAGCAAAGTAATTCTCCACCCCGGGTTTCGTGGCTGGCTCTCCTACGAGCAGTACTTC.

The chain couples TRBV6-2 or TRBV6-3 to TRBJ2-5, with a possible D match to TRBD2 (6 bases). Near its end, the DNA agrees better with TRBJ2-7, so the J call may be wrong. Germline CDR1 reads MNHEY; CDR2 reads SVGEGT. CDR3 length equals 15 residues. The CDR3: CASSSNPGTVYEQYF. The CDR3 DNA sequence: TGTGCCAGCAGTTCTAATCCTGGGACTGTCTACGAGCAGTACTTC.

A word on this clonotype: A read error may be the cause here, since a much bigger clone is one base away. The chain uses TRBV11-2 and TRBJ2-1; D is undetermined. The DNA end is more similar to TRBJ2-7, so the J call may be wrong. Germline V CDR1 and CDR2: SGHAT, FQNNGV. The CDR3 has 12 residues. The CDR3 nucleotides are TGTGCCAGCAGCCACGAGTGGAATGAGCAGTACTTC. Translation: CASSHEWNEQYF.